This record concerns one T cell receptor beta chain sequence. Antigen specificity is unknown. PCR employed 60 Vbeta and 13 Jbeta primers. TCRdb keeps only in-frame clones here, not all; method: immunoSEQ multiplex PCR. Here the sample table reports over 100,000 clones. This entry is derived from a study of cytomegalovirus exposure and HLA in healthy donors. Across the study: Drawn from HLA-typed donors, some 80 million unique TCRs were held in an early data release.

Overall study findings and caveats: Cytomegalovirus-associated status was assigned to some 160 TCR beta chains. Later on, an analysis tied over 15,000 TCR beta sequences to HLA alleles at 0.05 false discovery rate. A reported reduction in N-insertions relative to the approximately 600-donor mean was seen in an Asian-associated ancestry cluster in a later analysis.

The specimen sequenced was PBMCs. This TCR was recovered from a woman between 40 and 50 years old in good health and CMV-seropositive.

The chain's CDR3 is CASKSGTSANTGELFF. The CDR3 region has the DNA TGCGCCAGCAAGAGCGGGACTAGCGCGAACACCGGGGAGCTGTTTTTT. The chain uses TRBV5-1 and TRBJ2-2, with TRBD2 matching 10 bases. Trimming took 6 bases from V and 0 from J; bases not matched to a gene: 5. CDR3 length: 16 amino acids. Germline values: CDR1 SGHRS, CDR2 YFSETQ.